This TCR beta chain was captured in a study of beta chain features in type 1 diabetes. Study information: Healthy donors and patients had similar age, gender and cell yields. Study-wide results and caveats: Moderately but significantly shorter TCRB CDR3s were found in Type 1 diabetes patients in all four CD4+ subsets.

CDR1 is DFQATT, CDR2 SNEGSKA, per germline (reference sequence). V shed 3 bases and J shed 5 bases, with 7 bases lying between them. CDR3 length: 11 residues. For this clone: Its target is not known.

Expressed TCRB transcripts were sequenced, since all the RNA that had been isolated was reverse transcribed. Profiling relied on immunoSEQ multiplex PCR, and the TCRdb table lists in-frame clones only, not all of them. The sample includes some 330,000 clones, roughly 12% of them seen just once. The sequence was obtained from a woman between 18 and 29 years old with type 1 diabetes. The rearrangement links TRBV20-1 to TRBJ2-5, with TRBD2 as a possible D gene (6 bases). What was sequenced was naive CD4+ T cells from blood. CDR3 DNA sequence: TGCAGTGCTAGGGACTACGAGACCCAGTACTTC. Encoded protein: CSARDYETQYF.